Listed below are T cell receptor beta chains from one sample, sequenced in a study of cytomegalovirus exposure and HLA in healthy donors. Clones were read by immunoSEQ multiplex PCR, and TCRdb kept only the in-frame ones, dropping some. Of 95,000 to 150,000 clones in the sample, over 85% were seen once. Material for sequencing was PBMCs. These receptors were obtained from a woman between 18 and 30 years old in good health and CMV-seronegative. The CDR3 runs from the conserved cysteine through the conserved F or W. A D gene is named only where the DNA matches it firmly. Size values are once, few and many counts, or a class for expanded clones, and some rows have none.

j_gene	d_gene	len	abundance	v_gene	CDR3nt	CDR3aa
TRBJ1-5	.	17	.	TRBV2	TGTGCCAGCAGTGTAGGGAGAAGGGAACTTGGCAATCAGCCCCAGCATTTT	CASSVGRRELGNQPQHF
TRBJ2-7	TRBD1	15	.	TRBV9	TGTGCCAGCAGCCCCCAGGACAGGTTTAGGGGCGAGCAGTACTTC	CASSPQDRFRGEQYF
TRBJ1-2	TRBD1	13	few	TRBV15	TGTGCCACGGGACAGGGGACCTTCTATGGCTACACCTTC	CATGQGTFYGYTF
TRBJ1-5	.	21	.	TRBV19	TGTGCCAGTATTAATCCTCTTACGGGGGATTCCTGTCTCTATAGCAATCAGCCCCAGCATTTT	CASINPLTGDSCLYSNQPQHF
TRBJ1-2	TRBD1	17	.	TRBV11-3	TGTGCCAGCAGCCGAGGGTTAACCGGGACAGGGTTTTTTGGCTACACCTTC	CASSRGLTGTGFFGYTF
TRBJ2-3	.	14	.	TRBV15	TGTGCCACCAGCAGAGGATACAACACAGATACGCAGTATTTT	CATSRGYNTDTQYF
TRBJ2-7	.	14	.	TRBV15	TGTGCCACCAGCAGAGAAAGGAGGAACTACGAGCAGTACTTC	CATSRERRNYEQYF
TRBJ1-2	.	13	.	TRBV7-3	TGTGCCAGCAGCTTAGGAGGGGCGGATGGCTACACCTTC	CASSLGGADGYTF
TRBJ2-7	TRBD1	15	.	TRBV14	TGTGCCAGCAGCCACCCCCAGGGGGCCGCCTACGAGCAGTACTTC	CASSHPQGAAYEQYF
TRBJ2-5	TRBD2	18	.	TRBV7-2	TGTGCCAGCAGCTTAGGACGTAGTGTGGTAGCGGGGAAAGAGACCCAGTACTTC	CASSLGRSVVAGKETQYF
TRBJ2-1	TRBD2	14	.	TRBV28	TGTGCCAGCAGTTTAACGGGAGGTACGCATGAGCAGTTCTTC	CASSLTGGTHEQFF
TRBJ1-6	TRBD1	14	.	TRBV10-3	TGTGCCATCAGTGGGGACAGGGTTAATTCACCCCTCCACTTT	CAISGDRVNSPLHF
TRBJ1-4	TRBD1	15	.	TRBV9	TGTGCCAGCAGCGTAGTTCCAGGGGGTAATGAAAAACTGTTTTTT	CASSVVPGGNEKLFF
TRBJ2-5	TRBD2	14	.	TRBV7-9	TGTGCCAGCAGCTTAACTAGCGGGCAAGAGACCCAGTACTTC	CASSLTSGQETQYF
TRBJ2-7	.	13	once	TRBV6-5	TGTGCCAGCAGTTACAATACGGGGATCGGGCAGTACTTC	CASSYNTGIGQYF
TRBJ2-1	TRBD2	17	.	TRBV29-1	TGCAGCGTTGCCATGCGGGGGAGCCTAAGCTCCTACAATGAGCAGTTCTTC	CSVAMRGSLSSYNEQFF
TRBJ1-5	.	15	once	TRBV28	TGTGCCAGCAGACAGCCATTAGGGGGTCGACAGCCCCAGCATTTT	CASRQPLGGRQPQHF
TRBJ1-1	.	11	.	TRBV18	TGTGCCAGCTCAGCAGGGGTTGAAGCTTTCTTT	CASSAGVEAFF
TRBJ1-6	.	15	.	TRBV6-5	TGTGCCAGCACCGAGGCCTACAGTCCGGGGTCACCCCTCCACTTT	CASTEAYSPGSPLHF
TRBJ2-2	.	13	.	TRBV6-5	TGTGCCAGCAGCGGAGGGCGCACCGGGGAGCTGTTTTTT	CASSGGRTGELFF
TRBJ2-7	.	12	.	TRBV2	TGTGCCAGCAGGACACGTTCTTACGAGCAGTACTTC	CASRTRSYEQYF
TRBJ1-1	.	15	.	TRBV25-1	TGTGCCAGCAGTGAAAGCCTGGGGAGGAACACTGAAGCTTTCTTT	CASSESLGRNTEAFF
TRBJ1-1	.	14	.	TRBV6-6	TGTGCCAGCAGTTACTCGTCCATGAACACTGAAGCTTTCTTT	CASSYSSMNTEAFF
TRBJ1-1	.	13	.	TRBV6-6	TGTGCCAGCAACCAGTTAACATCGGGGGAAGCTTTCTTT	CASNQLTSGEAFF
TRBJ1-5	.	15	.	TRBV28	TGTGCCAGCAGTTTCGTCCGTTATAGCAATCAGCCCCAGCATTTT	CASSFVRYSNQPQHF
TRBJ2-7	.	13	.	TRBV28	TGTGCCAGCAGCCCGACAGGGAGGTACGAGCAGTACTTC	CASSPTGRYEQYF
TRBJ2-7	.	15	.	TRBV5-1	TGCGCCAGCAGCTTGGTCCCTAGCGTCTCCTACGAGCAGTACTTC	CASSLVPSVSYEQYF
TRBJ1-2	.	17	.	TRBV11-3	TGTGCCAGCAGCTTCCTTACCTCGGGGGGGCGAATCTATGGCTACACCTTC	CASSFLTSGGRIYGYTF
TRBJ1-1	.	14	.	TRBV6-5	TGTGCCAGCAGTTACTCGGGCAGTGACACTGAAGCTTTCTTT	CASSYSGSDTEAFF
TRBJ1-1	TRBD1	14	.	TRBV25-1	TGTGCCAGCAGGGATACAGGGGAATGGACTGAAGCTTTCTTT	CASRDTGEWTEAFF
TRBJ2-5	.	13	.	TRBV15	TGTGCCACCAGCAGAGTAGTTTCAGAGACCCAGTACTTC	CATSRVVSETQYF
TRBJ2-7	.	14	.	TRBV11-1	TGTGCCAGCAGCTTAGTTACAGCTTCGTACGAGCAGTACTTC	CASSLVTASYEQYF
TRBJ2-3	TRBD2	14	.	TRBV6-5	TGTGCCAGCAGTCCGCCGGGACTAGCAGATACGCAGTATTTT	CASSPPGLADTQYF
TRBJ2-7	.	12	.	TRBV25-1	TGTGCCAGCAGTGGAGCGGCTATCGAGCAGTACTTC	CASSGAAIEQYF
TRBJ2-1	TRBD2	15	.	TRBV11-2	TGTGCCAGCAGCCCGAGGACTAGCGGATACAATGAGCAGTTCTTC	CASSPRTSGYNEQFF
TRBJ2-7	TRBD2	15	.	TRBV9	TGTGCCAGCAGCACCTCCGGGACTAGCTACGACGAGCAGTACTTC	CASSTSGTSYDEQYF
TRBJ2-4	.	16	once	TRBV6-6	TGTGCCAGCAGTGGAACAGGGCCTCCAGCCAAAAACATTCAGTACTTC	CASSGTGPPAKNIQYF
TRBJ2-1	.	14	.	TRBV11-2	TGTGCCAGCAGCTTAGGACTCCCTGTGGATGAGCAGTTCTTC	CASSLGLPVDEQFF
TRBJ1-1	TRBD1	14	once	TRBV19	TGTGCCAGTAGTATCCTGACAGGGCGGACTGAAGCTTTCTTT	CASSILTGRTEAFF
TRBJ1-2	TRBD1	15	.	TRBV28	TGTGCCAGCAGCTCGGGACAGGGAGGATTGGATGGCTACACCTTC	CASSSGQGGLDGYTF
TRBJ2-5	.	16	.	TRBV19	TGTGCCAATAAAGGGGGAGGGCCGAGAACCCAAGAGACCCAGTACTTC	CANKGGGPRTQETQYF
TRBJ1-4	TRBD1	14	.	TRBV28	TGTGCCAGCAGCAACAGGGGGCAGAGTGAAAAACTGTTTTTT	CASSNRGQSEKLFF